Listed below are T cell receptor beta chains from one sample, sequenced in a study of identical twins. TCRdb re-called the 5' RACE reads through MiXCR, storing one row per CDR3 protein. The table shows about 200,000 distinct CDR3 sequences, with 6% to 9% occurring only once. These data were also filed under a second study, of yellow fever vaccine responses in identical twins.

What was sequenced was memory (CD45RO+) T cells sorted from blood. These receptors originate from a woman aged 18 to 35 in good health. CDR3s include the opening cysteine and the closing phenylalanine or tryptophan. The D gene is left open where the match is weak. Clone size appears in some rows only: once, few, many, or a class for an expanded clone.

clone_size j_call cdr3_length v_call d_call cdr3_nt cdr3_aa
NA TRBJ2-5 13 TRBV7-8 TRBD2 TGTGCCAGCAGCTTAGCAGCTGCGGGGGGGGAGTACTTC CASSLAAAGGEYF
few TRBJ2-1 13 TRBV7-2 TRBD2 TGTGCCAGCAGCTTACGCGGGGGGACCGAGCAGTTCTTC CASSLRGGTEQFF
many TRBJ2-4 13 TRBV5-1 NA TGCGCCAGCAGCTTGTACGGGAAGGACATTCAGTACTTC CASSLYGKDIQYF
NA TRBJ1-1 17 TRBV28 NA TGTGCCAGCAGATCTCCCCACGCAGGGCGAAGAAACACTGAAGCTTTCTTT CASRSPHAGRRNTEAFF
NA TRBJ2-7 13 TRBV3-1 TRBD2 TGTGCCAGCGGGACTAGCGGGCGCTACGAGCAGTACTTC CASGTSGRYEQYF
many TRBJ2-3 13 TRBV29-1 TRBD1 TGCAGCGTTGTGACAGGGGGCAGAGATACGCAGTATTTT CSVVTGGRDTQYF
many TRBJ1-3 16 TRBV27 TRBD1 TGTGCCAGCAGTTTCACAGGGGCTAGCTCTGGAAACACCATATATTTT CASSFTGASSGNTIYF
many TRBJ2-7 14 TRBV20-1 NA TGCAGTGCTAGGATCCCGACAGGATCCTACGAGCAGTACTTC CSARIPTGSYEQYF
NA TRBJ2-2 15 TRBV27 TRBD2 TGTGCCAGCAGTTCTAGCGGGAGCCCCCGCGGGGAGCTGTTTTTT CASSSSGSPRGELFF
many TRBJ1-1 12 TRBV29-1 NA TGCAGCGTGGCACGGTGGAACACTGAAGCTTTCTTT CSVARWNTEAFF
NA TRBJ2-7 16 TRBV5-1 NA TGCGCCAGCAGCCAAACCTCGGGACACCTAACCTACGAGCAGTACTTC CASSQTSGHLTYEQYF
few TRBJ2-1 16 TRBV3-1 NA TGTGCCAGCAGCTTCCACCATCTCGACAGGCCCAATGAGCAGTTCTTC CASSFHHLDRPNEQFF
many TRBJ1-4 11 TRBV20-1 NA TGCAGTGCTAGAGGTCCGGAAAAACTGTTTTTT CSARGPEKLFF
few TRBJ2-3 16 TRBV11-2 TRBD2 TGTGCCAGCAGCTTAGCAGCGGGGGGGCTCACAGATACGCAGTATTTT CASSLAAGGLTDTQYF
many TRBJ1-2 14 TRBV28 TRBD1 TGTGCCAGCAGTTTATGGCACAGGGGGTCTGGCTACACCTTC CASSLWHRGSGYTF
many TRBJ1-5 14 TRBV20-1 TRBD1 TGCAGTGTCGAAGCCCAGACAGGGGGCCGGCCCCAGCATTTT CSVEAQTGGRPQHF
many TRBJ1-2 14 TRBV4-3 NA TGCGCCAGCAGCCAGAACCAGGGGAGCTATGGCTACACCTTC CASSQNQGSYGYTF
NA TRBJ2-2 17 TRBV20-1 TRBD2 TGCAGTGTTATAAAGCCATCAGCGGGACTAAACACCGGGGAGCTGTTTTTT CSVIKPSAGLNTGELFF
few TRBJ2-2 17 TRBV27 TRBD1 TGTGCCAGCAGTTTACTGACAGGGGGTTTCAACACCGGGGAGCTGTTTTTT CASSLLTGGFNTGELFF
NA TRBJ1-2 14 TRBV25-1 TRBD1 TGTGCCAGCAGTGACAGGGGGCGTGACTATGGCTACACCTTC CASSDRGRDYGYTF
NA TRBJ1-1 14 TRBV6-5 NA TGTGCCAGCAGTTACGGGGGGAGGGACACTGAAGCTTTCTTT CASSYGGRDTEAFF
many TRBJ2-1 14 TRBV27 TRBD2 TGTGCCAGCAAATTCCAGACTAGCGGGAGGCCCCAGTTCTTC CASKFQTSGRPQFF
NA TRBJ2-1 11 TRBV20-1 NA TGCAGTGCTCCACGCCCTCGTGAGCAGTTCTTC CSAPRPREQFF
NA TRBJ1-5 18 TRBV6-2/TRBV6-3 TRBD1 TGTGCCAGCAGTTACTTAACTACGGACAGGGTCGGCAATCAGCCCCAGCATTTT CASSYLTTDRVGNQPQHF
few TRBJ2-1 13 TRBV27 TRBD1 TGTGCCAGCTTAGCGACAGGGAGCGATGAGCAGTTCTTC CASLATGSDEQFF
NA TRBJ1-6 15 TRBV7-2 NA TGTGCCAGCAGCTTAGTAAAGGAACCTGACTCACCCCTCCACTTT CASSLVKEPDSPLHF
NA TRBJ2-1 15 TRBV28 TRBD2 TGTGCCAGCAGTTCACCGGGACTAGCGAGGGATGAGCAGTTCTTC CASSSPGLARDEQFF
many TRBJ2-7 15 TRBV12-3/TRBV12-4 NA TGTGCCAGCAGTGCCCGCCGGAGCGGATCCTACGAGCAGTACTTC CASSARRSGSYEQYF
many TRBJ1-1 14 TRBV12-3/TRBV12-4 NA TGTGCCAGCACCCAATCGGCGCTGACCACTGAAGCTTTCTTT CASTQSALTTEAFF
NA TRBJ2-6 12 TRBV20-1 NA TGCAGTGCTAGAGCTGGGGCCAACGTCCTGACTTTC CSARAGANVLTF
NA TRBJ1-2 14 TRBV28 NA TGTGCCAGCAAGACGATGACAGGAGTTTATGGCTACACCTTC CASKTMTGVYGYTF
many TRBJ2-7 12 TRBV12-3/TRBV12-4 NA TGTGCCAGCAGTCAACAGCGGTCCGAGCAGTACTTC CASSQQRSEQYF
NA TRBJ2-1 13 TRBV7-7 TRBD1 TGTGCTAGCAGCCTGGACAGGGCAAATGAGCAGTTCTTC CASSLDRANEQFF
many TRBJ2-1 15 TRBV5-1 NA TGCGCCAGCAGCTTGGACGGGGTCTCCTACAATGAGCAGTTCTTC CASSLDGVSYNEQFF
many TRBJ2-1 15 TRBV12-3/TRBV12-4 TRBD2 TGTGCCAGCAGGACTAGCGGGGGAACCTACAATGAGCAGTTCTTC CASRTSGGTYNEQFF
many TRBJ2-2 17 TRBV3-1 NA TGTGCCAGCAGCCAAGTCCCCGGGGGAACGAACACCGGGGAGCTGTTTTTT CASSQVPGGTNTGELFF
few TRBJ1-1 11 TRBV20-1 NA TGCAGTGCTAGATTTCGGTATGAAGCTTTCTTT CSARFRYEAFF
few TRBJ2-7 13 TRBV7-8 NA TGTGCCAGCAGCACCTGGACGGGATACGAGCAGTACTTC CASSTWTGYEQYF
few TRBJ2-1 14 TRBV11-1 TRBD2 TGTGCCAGCAGCCAAGGGCGGGAGCATAATGAGCAGTTCTTC CASSQGREHNEQFF
NA TRBJ2-3 14 TRBV29-1 NA TGCAGCGTCACGACAGTCTCTAGCACAGATACGCAGTATTTT CSVTTVSSTDTQYF
few TRBJ2-1 14 TRBV7-2 NA TGTGCCAGCACCCGGGCCTCTAATTACAATGAGCAGTTCTTC CASTRASNYNEQFF
NA TRBJ2-1 12 TRBV5-5 NA TGTGCCAGCAACGGAGACCGTACCGAGCAGTTCTTC CASNGDRTEQFF
few TRBJ2-5 13 TRBV7-2 NA TGTGCCAGCAGCTTAGCCCGGGCAGAGACCCAGTACTTC CASSLARAETQYF
few TRBJ1-5 14 TRBV6-1 NA TGTGCCAGCAGTGGCGCCTCAGGCAATCAGCCCCAGCATTTT CASSGASGNQPQHF
NA TRBJ2-1 17 TRBV3-1 TRBD2 TGTGCCAGCAGCTCTCGGACTAGCGGGGGGTCCTACAATGAGCAGTTCTTC CASSSRTSGGSYNEQFF
many TRBJ2-3 16 TRBV4-3 TRBD2 TGCGCCAGCAGCCAAGCGTGGGGGACTAGCGGCTCGATAGGGTATTTT CASSQAWGTSGSIGYF
NA TRBJ1-2 14 TRBV7-2 NA TGTGCCAGCAGCTTTAGGGACACGAGCTATGGCTACACCTTC CASSFRDTSYGYTF
NA TRBJ2-3 16 TRBV5-7 TRBD2 TGTGCCAGCAGCCCCGGTGGCGGGAGGGCCGGGGATACGCAGTATTTT CASSPGGGRAGDTQYF
many TRBJ1-4 16 TRBV5-1 NA TGCGCCAGCAGCCGGGTCTGGACAGCCTCCAATGAAAAACTGTTTTTT CASSRVWTASNEKLFF
many TRBJ2-2 14 TRBV7-2 TRBD1 TGTGCCAGCAGTTCCGTACAGGGGGCCGGGGAGCTGTTTTTT CASSSVQGAGELFF
many TRBJ1-3 11 TRBV12-3/TRBV12-4 NA TGTGCCAGCAGTTTTGGAAACACCATATATTTT CASSFGNTIYF